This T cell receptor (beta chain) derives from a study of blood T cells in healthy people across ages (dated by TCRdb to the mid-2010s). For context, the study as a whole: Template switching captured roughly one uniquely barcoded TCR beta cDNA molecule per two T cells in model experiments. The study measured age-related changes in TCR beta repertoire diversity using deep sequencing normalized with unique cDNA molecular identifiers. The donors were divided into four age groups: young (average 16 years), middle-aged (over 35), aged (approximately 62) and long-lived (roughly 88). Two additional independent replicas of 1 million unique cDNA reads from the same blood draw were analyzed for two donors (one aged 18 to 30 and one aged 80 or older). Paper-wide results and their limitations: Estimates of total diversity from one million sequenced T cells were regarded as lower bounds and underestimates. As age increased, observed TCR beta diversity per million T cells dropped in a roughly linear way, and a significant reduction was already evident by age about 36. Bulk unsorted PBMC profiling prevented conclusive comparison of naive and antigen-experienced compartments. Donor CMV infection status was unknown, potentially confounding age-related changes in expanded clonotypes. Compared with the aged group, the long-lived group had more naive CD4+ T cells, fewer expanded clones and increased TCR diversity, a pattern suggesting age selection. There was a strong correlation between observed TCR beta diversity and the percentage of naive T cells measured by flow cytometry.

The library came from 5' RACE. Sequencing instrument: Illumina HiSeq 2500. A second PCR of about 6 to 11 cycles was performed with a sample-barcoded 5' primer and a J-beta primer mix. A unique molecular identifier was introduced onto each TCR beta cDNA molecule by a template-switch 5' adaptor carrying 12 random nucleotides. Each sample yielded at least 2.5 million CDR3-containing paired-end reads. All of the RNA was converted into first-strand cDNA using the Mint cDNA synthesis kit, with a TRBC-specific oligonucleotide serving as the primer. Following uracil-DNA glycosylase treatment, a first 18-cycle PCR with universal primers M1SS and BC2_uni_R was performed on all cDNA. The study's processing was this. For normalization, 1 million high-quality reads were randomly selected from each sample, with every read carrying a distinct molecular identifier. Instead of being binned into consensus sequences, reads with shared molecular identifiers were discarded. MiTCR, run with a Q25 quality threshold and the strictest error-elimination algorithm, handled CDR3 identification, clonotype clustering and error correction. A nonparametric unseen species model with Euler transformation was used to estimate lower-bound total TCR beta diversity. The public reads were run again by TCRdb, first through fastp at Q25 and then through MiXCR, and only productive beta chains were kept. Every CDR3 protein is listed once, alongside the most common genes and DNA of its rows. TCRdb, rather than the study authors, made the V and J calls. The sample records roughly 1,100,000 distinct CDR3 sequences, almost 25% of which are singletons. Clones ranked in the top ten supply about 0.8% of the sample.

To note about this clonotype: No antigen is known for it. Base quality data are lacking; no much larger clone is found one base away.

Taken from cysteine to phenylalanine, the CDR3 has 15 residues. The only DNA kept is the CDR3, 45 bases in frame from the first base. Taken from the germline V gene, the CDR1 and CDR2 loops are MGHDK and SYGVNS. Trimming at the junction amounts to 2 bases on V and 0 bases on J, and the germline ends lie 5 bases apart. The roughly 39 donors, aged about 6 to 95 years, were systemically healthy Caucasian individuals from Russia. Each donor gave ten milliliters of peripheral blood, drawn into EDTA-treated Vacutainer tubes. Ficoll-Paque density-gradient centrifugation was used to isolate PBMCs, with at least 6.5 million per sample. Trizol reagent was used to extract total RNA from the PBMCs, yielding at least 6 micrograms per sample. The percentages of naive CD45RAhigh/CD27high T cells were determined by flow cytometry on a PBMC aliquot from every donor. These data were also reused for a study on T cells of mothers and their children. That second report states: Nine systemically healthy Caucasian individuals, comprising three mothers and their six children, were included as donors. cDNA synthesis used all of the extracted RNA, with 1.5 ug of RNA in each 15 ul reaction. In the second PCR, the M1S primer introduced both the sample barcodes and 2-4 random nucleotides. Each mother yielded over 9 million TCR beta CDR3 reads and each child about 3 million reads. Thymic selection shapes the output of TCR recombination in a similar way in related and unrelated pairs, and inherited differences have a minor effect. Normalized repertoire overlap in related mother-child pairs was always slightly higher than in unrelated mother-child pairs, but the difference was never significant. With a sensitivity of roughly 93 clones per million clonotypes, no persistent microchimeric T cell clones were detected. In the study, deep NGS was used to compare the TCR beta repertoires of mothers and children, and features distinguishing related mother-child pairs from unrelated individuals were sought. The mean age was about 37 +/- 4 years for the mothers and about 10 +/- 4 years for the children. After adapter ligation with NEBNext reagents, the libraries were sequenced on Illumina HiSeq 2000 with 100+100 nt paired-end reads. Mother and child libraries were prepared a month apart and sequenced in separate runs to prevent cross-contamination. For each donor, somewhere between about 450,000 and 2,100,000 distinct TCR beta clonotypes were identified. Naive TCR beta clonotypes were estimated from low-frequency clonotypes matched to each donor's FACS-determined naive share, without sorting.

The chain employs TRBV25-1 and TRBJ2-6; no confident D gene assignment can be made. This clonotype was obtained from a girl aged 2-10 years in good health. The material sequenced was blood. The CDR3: CASSEQPSGANVLTF. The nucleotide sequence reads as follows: TGTGCCAGCAGTGAACAGCCCTCTGGGGCCAACGTCCTGACTTTC.